Each of the 15 T cell receptor beta chains below was sequenced from the same sample in a study of technical replicates of blood from several donors. Produced via immunoSEQ multiplex PCR; TCRdb's table is partial and in-frame only. Found here are around 84,000 clones, about 97% of them singletons; the top ten hold about 0.19%. Specimen: T cells isolated from PBMCs. The receptor source for this set is a human donor in good health.

This chain uses TRBV6-6 with TRBJ2-7; no firm D call. V was clipped by 5 bases and J by 5 bases, with 7 bases between them. CDR3 length equals 11 residues. From germline, CDR1 is MNHNY and CDR2 SVGAGI (reference sequence). The CDR3 DNA reads as TGTGCCAGCAGTCAGAACCACGAGCAGTACTTC. Translation: CASSQNHEQYF.

The chain carries TRBV7-8 and TRBJ2-2, with 8 bases lining up with TRBD1. The CDR3 sequence is 15 residues long. Germline CDR1 is SGHVS and CDR2 is FQNEAQ. V trimming: 5 bases; J trimming: 2 bases; junction bases outside the gene matches: 4. The CDR3 spells CASSPGQANTGELFF. The CDR3 nucleotides read TGTGCCAGCAGCCCGGGACAGGCTAACACCGGGGAGCTGTTTTTT.

The chain has TRBV28 and TRBJ1-4; D may be TRBD1 (5 bases). Trimming removed 5 bases at V and 5 bases at J, with 12 bases between. Germline CDR1 reads MDHEN; CDR2 reads SYDVKM. The CDR3 runs to 14 residues. The CDR3 reads CASSLVGGNEKLFF. The DNA of the CDR3 is TGTGCCAGCAGTCTCGTGGGGGGAAATGAAAAACTGTTTTTT.

V usage is TRBV28 and J usage is TRBJ2-3; D is ambiguous. V lost 3 bases and J 0 bases, leaving 7 bases between the germline ends. The CDR3 totals 14 residues. Germline V gene data show CDR1 as MDHEN and CDR2 as SYDVKM. Written as DNA, the CDR3 is TGTGCCAGCAGTTTTTACTCTAGCACAGATACGCAGTATTTT. Protein product: CASSFYSSTDTQYF.

V and J are TRBV7-9 and TRBJ2-7; 10 bases map to TRBD2. V trimming: 1 base; J trimming: 3 bases; junction bases outside the gene matches: 6. Germline V lookup: CDR1 SEHNR, CDR2 FQNEAQ (reference sequence). The CDR3 runs to 16 residues. CDR3 sequence reads: CASSLGRTSGNYEQYF. CDR3 DNA: TGTGCCAGCAGCTTAGGGCGGACTAGCGGTAACTACGAGCAGTACTTC.

The rearrangement uses TRBV6-5 and TRBJ1-5; D not certain. V shed 5 bases and J shed 6 bases, with 11 bases lying between them. Germline CDR1 is MNHEY and CDR2 is SVGAGI. CDR3 size: 13 residues. The CDR3 sequence: CASSQGGSQPQHF. CDR3 in DNA: TGTGCCAGCAGTCAAGGAGGGAGTCAGCCCCAGCATTTT.

The CDR3 DNA reads TGTGCCAGCAGCTTAAATGGGGAGGCTCTCGGAAACACCATATATTTT. Protein: CASSLNGEALGNTIYF. The rearrangement links TRBV11-3 to TRBJ1-3; D not resolved. CDR3 length: 16 amino acids. Deletions cut 2 bases from V and 4 bases from J, with 15 bases between. CDR1 is SGHNT, CDR2 YENEEA, per germline.

V gene TRBV13 combines with J gene TRBJ2-1; tentatively, D is TRBD2 (6 bases). CDR3 length: 16 amino acids. V lost 2 bases, J lost 5 bases, and 16 bases lay in between. Germline CDR1 and CDR2: PRHDT and FYEKMQ (reference sequence). The CDR3 DNA is TGTGCCAGCAGCTTACCCACGATCGGGAGAGACAATGAGCAGTTCTTC. Protein: CASSLPTIGRDNEQFF. Full variable domain (remainder filled in from reference TRBV13 and TRBJ2-1): AAGVIQSPRHLIKEKRETATLKCYPIPRHDTVYWYQQGPGQDPQFLISFYEKMQSDKGSIPDRFSAQQFSDYHSELNMSSLELGDSALYFCASSLPTIGRDNEQFFGPGTRLTVL.

V and J are TRBV11-2 and TRBJ1-5; D is undetermined. Trimming pared 2 bases from V and 6 bases from J, leaving 14 bases between. The CDR3 is 15 residues long. Germline V gene data show CDR1 as SGHAT and CDR2 as FQNNGV. In nucleotides, the CDR3 is TGTGCCAGCAGCTTATATAGCGGTTCGGGTCAGCCCCAGCATTTT. Protein: CASSLYSGSGQPQHF.

CDR3 sequence: CASSIDDRDEQFF. As DNA, the CDR3 is TGTGCCAGTAGTATAGATGACAGGGATGAGCAGTTCTTC. The gene calls are TRBV19 and TRBJ2-1, with 7 bases identical to TRBD1. Germline lookup yields CDR1 LNHDA and CDR2 SQIVND (reference sequence). The CDR3 runs 13 residues. V lost 0 bases, J lost 8 bases, and 1 base stayed unmatched.

CDR3 amino acids: CASSVHRGPSYEQYF. The CDR3 DNA follows: TGTGCCAGCAGCGTTCACAGGGGCCCTTCCTACGAGCAGTACTTC. The chain links TRBV7-8 to TRBJ2-7; TRBD1 aligns across 7 bases. Germline V CDR1 and CDR2: SGHVS, FQNEAQ. The V segment lost 5 bases and the J segment 1 base; nucleotides outside the gene matches: 8. This CDR3 region has 15 residues.

The rearrangement joins TRBV7-9 to TRBJ2-1, with TRBD2 matching 7 bases. The ends lost 3 bases at V and 1 base at J; junction bases unmatched: 3. Per the germline V gene, CDR1 is SEHNR and CDR2 is FQNEAQ (reference sequence). There are 15 residues in the CDR3. CDR3 sequence (DNA): TGTGCCAGCAGCTTTGGACTAGGTTCCTACAATGAGCAGTTCTTC. It specifies CASSFGLGSYNEQFF.

This chain links TRBV11-2 with TRBJ1-4; possibly TRBD1 for D (5 bases). The CDR3 runs 15 residues. CDR1 is SGHAT, CDR2 FQNNGV, per germline. The germline V and J ends were trimmed by 5 bases and 8 bases, with 18 bases remaining between them. CDR3 amino acids: CASSQGEGGREKLFF. In DNA form, the CDR3 reads TGTGCCAGCAGCCAAGGGGAGGGAGGGAGAGAAAAACTGTTTTTT.

V and J are TRBV6-4 and TRBJ2-3; 9 bases match TRBD1. V shed 2 bases, J shed 4 bases, and the junction held 7 bases outside the gene matches. The germline V gene encodes CDR1 MRHNA and CDR2 SNTAGT. This CDR3 spans 16 amino acids. The CDR3 sequence is CASSDLPGQGPDTQYF. As DNA, the CDR3 is TGTGCCAGCAGTGACCTCCCGGGACAGGGTCCAGATACGCAGTATTTT.

The chain has TRBV2 and TRBJ1-1, with 7 bases lining up with TRBD1. Trimming at V came to 6 bases and at J to 7 bases, leaving 8 bases not matched to a gene. Germline lookup yields CDR1 SNHLY and CDR2 FYNNEI. This CDR3 is built from 13 residues. CDR3 residues: CASRLTGSSEAFF. In nucleotides, the CDR3 is TGTGCCAGCAGATTGACAGGGTCAAGTGAAGCTTTCTTT.